Shown below are 2 T cell receptor beta chains from a single sample sequenced in a study of blood T cell repertoires in COVID-19. Data came from immunoSEQ multiplex PCR; TCRdb stores just in-frame clones and leaves some out. The sample yields 250,000 to 350,000 clones, about 86% seen once. The sample comprised peripheral blood. These receptors were collected from a person between 65 and 79 years old with COVID-19, enrolled during active disease.

The V and J genes are TRBV19 and TRBJ2-5, with D perhaps TRBD2 (6 bases). Germline loops: CDR1 LNHDA, CDR2 SQIVND (reference sequence). The CDR3 length is 16 residues. V lost 3 bases to trimming and J lost 1 base, with 15 bases between them. The CDR3 nucleotides are TGTGCCAGTAGTATTGGTGGATGGAGGGGCCAAGAGACCCAGTACTTC. As protein: CASSIGGWRGQETQYF. Filled out from reference TRBV19 and TRBJ2-5, the complete variable domain reads DGGITQSPKYLFRKEGQNVTLSCEQNLNHDAMYWYRQDPGQGLRLIYYSQIVNDFQKGDIAEGYSVSREKKESFPLTVTSAQKNPTAFYLCASSIGGWRGQETQYFGPGTRLLVL.

Notes on this clone: This sample includes further DNA sequences coding for the same CDR3. In nucleotides, the CDR3 is TGCGCCAGCAGCTTGGCTCGTAACACAGATACGCAGTATTTT. Translation gives CASSLARNTDTQYF. J is TRBJ2-3 and V is TRBV5-1; D is unresolved. Germline V gives CDR1 SGHRS, CDR2 YFSETQ. The CDR3 runs 14 residues. V lost 0 bases to trimming and J lost 2 bases, with 7 bases between them.